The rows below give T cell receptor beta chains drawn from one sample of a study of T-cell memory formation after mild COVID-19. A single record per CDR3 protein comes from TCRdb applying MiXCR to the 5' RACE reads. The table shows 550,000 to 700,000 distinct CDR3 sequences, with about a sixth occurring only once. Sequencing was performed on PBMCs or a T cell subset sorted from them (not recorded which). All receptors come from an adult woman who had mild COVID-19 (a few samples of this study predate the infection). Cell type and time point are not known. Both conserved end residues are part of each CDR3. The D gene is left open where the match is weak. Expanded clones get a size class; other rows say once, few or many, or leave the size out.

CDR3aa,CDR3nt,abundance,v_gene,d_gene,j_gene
CASSLGTANQPQHF,TGTGCCAGCTCACTTGGGACAGCAAATCAGCCCCAGCATTTT,few,TRBV18,TRBD1,TRBJ1-5
CASGGLAQETQYF,TGTGCCAGCGGGGGACTAGCCCAAGAGACCCAGTACTTC,many,TRBV3-1,TRBD2,TRBJ2-5
CASKAGAQETQYF,TGCGCCAGCAAGGCGGGGGCCCAAGAGACCCAGTACTTC,few,TRBV5-1,-,TRBJ2-5
CASSLVLPGSNEKLFF,TGTGCCAGCAGCTTAGTCCTTCCTGGGAGTAATGAAAAACTGTTTTTT,-,TRBV7-9,-,TRBJ1-4
CASSPPWAEQFF,TGTGCCAGCAGCCCCCCGTGGGCCGAGCAGTTCTTC,many,TRBV7-6,-,TRBJ2-1
CASRATDTQYF,TGTGCCAGTCGCGCCACAGATACGCAGTATTTT,many,TRBV12-3/TRBV12-4,-,TRBJ2-3
CASSRLHLVSTDTQYF,TGTGCCAGCAGCCGACTTCACCTTGTCAGCACAGATACGCAGTATTTT,few,TRBV9,-,TRBJ2-3
CASAEGPRETQYF,TGTGCCAGTGCAGAGGGTCCCAGGGAGACCCAGTACTTC,-,TRBV6-1,-,TRBJ2-5
CSATDRGGYGYTF,TGCAGTGCTACCGACAGGGGGGGCTATGGCTACACCTTC,-,TRBV20-1,TRBD1,TRBJ1-2
CASSLPPGGGDYNEQFF,TGCGCCAGCAGCTTGCCACCCGGGGGAGGGGACTACAATGAGCAGTTCTTC,few,TRBV5-1,TRBD2,TRBJ2-1
CASSRSVAGQGTQYF,TGCGCCAGCAGCCGTTCTGTAGCGGGTCAGGGGACCCAGTACTTC,-,TRBV5-1,TRBD2,TRBJ2-5
CASSQGDRITEAFF,TGTGCCAGCAGCCAAGGGGACAGGATCACTGAAGCTTTCTTT,-,TRBV3-1,TRBD1,TRBJ1-1
CASSEYIGSSGANVLTF,TGTGCCAGCAGTGAATATATAGGTTCCTCTGGGGCCAACGTCCTGACTTTC,few,TRBV25-1,-,TRBJ2-6
CASSWTSGYYEQYF,TGTGCCAGCAGCTGGACTAGCGGGTACTACGAGCAGTACTTC,-,TRBV3-1,TRBD2,TRBJ2-7